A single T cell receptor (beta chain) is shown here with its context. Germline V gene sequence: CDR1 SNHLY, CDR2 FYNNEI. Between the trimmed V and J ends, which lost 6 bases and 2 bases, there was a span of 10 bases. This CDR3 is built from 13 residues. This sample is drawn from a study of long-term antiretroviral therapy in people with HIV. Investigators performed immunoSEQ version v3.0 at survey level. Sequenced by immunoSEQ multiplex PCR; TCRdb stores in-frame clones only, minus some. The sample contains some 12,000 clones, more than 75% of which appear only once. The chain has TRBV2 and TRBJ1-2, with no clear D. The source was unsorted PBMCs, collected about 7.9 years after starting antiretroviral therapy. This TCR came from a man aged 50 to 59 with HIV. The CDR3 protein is CASRDRINYGYTF. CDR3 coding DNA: TGTGCCAGCAGGGACCGGATCAACTATGGCTACACCTTC.